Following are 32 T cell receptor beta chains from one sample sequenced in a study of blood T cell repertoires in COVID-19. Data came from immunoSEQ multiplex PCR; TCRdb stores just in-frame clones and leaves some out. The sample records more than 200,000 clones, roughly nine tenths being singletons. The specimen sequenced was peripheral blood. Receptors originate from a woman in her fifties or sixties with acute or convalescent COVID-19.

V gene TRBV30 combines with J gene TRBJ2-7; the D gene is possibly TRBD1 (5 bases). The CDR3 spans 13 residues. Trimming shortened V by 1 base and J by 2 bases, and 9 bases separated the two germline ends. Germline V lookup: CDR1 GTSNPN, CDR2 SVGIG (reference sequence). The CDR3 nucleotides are TGTGCCTGGAGTGAGGGGCTGACCTACGAGCAGTACTTC. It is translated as CAWSEGLTYEQYF.

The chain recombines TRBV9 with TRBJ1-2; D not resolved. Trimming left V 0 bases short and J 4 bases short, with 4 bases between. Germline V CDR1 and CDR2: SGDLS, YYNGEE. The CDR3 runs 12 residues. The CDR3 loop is CASSVDSYGYTF. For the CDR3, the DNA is TGTGCCAGCAGCGTAGACAGCTATGGCTACACCTTC.

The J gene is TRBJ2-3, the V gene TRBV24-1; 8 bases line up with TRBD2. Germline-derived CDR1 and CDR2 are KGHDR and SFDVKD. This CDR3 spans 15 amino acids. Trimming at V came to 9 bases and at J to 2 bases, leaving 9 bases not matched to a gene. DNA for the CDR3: TGTGCCACCGGAGACGGGGGGGCGGACACAGATACGCAGTATTTT. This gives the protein CATGDGGADTDTQYF.

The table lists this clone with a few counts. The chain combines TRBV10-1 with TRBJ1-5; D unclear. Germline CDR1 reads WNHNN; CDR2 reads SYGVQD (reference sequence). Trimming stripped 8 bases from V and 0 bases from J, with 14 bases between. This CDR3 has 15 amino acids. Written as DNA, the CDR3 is TGCGCCAGCCTTGTCCGGGTAGGTAGCAATCAGCCCCAGCATTTT. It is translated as CASLVRVGSNQPQHF.

In DNA, the CDR3 is TGCGCCAGCAGCGCCTTGGGCCGTACGGTTGATGAGCAGTTCTTC. Protein product: CASSALGRTVDEQFF. The chain employs TRBV5-1 and TRBJ2-1; no definite D call. Germline V lookup: CDR1 SGHRS, CDR2 YFSETQ. With 4 bases removed from V and 8 bases from J, the gap between germline ends came to 19 bases. This CDR3 contains 15 residues.

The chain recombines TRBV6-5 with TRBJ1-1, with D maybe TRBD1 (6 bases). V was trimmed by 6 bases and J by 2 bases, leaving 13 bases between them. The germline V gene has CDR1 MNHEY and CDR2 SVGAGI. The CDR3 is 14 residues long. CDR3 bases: TGTGCCAGCAGCTCGACAGGCGTAAACACTGAAGCTTTCTTT. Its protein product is CASSSTGVNTEAFF.

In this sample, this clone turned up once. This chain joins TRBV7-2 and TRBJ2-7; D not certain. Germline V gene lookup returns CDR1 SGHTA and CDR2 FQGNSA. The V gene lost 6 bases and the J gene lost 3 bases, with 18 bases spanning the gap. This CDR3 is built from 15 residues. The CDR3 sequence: CASSVSSEEFYEQYF. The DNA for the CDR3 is TGTGCCAGCAGTGTCTCCAGCGAAGAATTCTACGAGCAGTACTTC.

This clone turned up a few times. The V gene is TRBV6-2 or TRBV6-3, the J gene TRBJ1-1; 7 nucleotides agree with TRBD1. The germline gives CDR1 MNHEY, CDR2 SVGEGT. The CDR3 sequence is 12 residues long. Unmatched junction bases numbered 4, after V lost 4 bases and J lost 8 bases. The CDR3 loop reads CASSSTDREAFF. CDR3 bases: TGTGCCAGCAGTTCGACGGACAGGGAAGCTTTCTTT.

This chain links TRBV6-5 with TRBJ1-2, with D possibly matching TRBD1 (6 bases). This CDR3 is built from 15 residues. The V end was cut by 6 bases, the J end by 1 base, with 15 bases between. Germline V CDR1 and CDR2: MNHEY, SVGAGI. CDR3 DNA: TGTGCCAGCAGCATCGCCAGGGGATTTAACTATGGCTACACCTTC. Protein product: CASSIARGFNYGYTF.

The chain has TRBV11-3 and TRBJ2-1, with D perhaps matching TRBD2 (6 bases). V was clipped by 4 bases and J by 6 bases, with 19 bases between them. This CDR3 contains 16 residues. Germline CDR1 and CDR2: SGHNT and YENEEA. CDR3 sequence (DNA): TGTGCCAGCAGCTCAGAGCCCGGGACTCCTCCCAATGAGCAGTTCTTC. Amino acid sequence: CASSSEPGTPPNEQFF.

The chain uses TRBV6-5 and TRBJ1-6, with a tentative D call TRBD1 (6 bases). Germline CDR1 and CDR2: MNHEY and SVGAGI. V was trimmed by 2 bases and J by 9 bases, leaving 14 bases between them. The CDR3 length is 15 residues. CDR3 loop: CASSYRGRGGSPLHF. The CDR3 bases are TGTGCCAGCAGTTACCGGGGGAGGGGGGGTTCACCCCTCCACTTT.

In DNA, the CDR3 is TGTGCCAGCTCACTCGGCCCAGGGGTAGGGGGCACTGAAGCTTTCTTT. Residues: CASSLGPGVGGTEAFF. The chain uses TRBV18 and TRBJ1-1, with D possibly matching TRBD1 (6 bases). CDR1 and CDR2 (germline): KGHSH, LQKENI. The CDR3 loop spans 16 amino acids. Trimming took off 4 bases at V and 4 bases at J, with 19 bases between the two ends. Combining the CDR3 with reference TRBV18 and TRBJ1-1 gives the whole variable domain NAGVMQNPRHLVRRRGQEARLRCSPMKGHSHVYWYRQLPEEGLKFMVYLQKENIIDESGMPKERFSAEFPKEGPSILRIQQVVRGDSAAYFCASSLGPGVGGTEAFFGQGTRLTVV.

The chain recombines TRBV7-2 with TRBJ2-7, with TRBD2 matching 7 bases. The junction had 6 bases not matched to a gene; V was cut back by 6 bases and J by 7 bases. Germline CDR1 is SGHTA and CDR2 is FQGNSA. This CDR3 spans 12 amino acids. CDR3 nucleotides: TGTGCCAGCAGTTGGACTAGAGAAGAGCAGTACTTC. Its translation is CASSWTREEQYF. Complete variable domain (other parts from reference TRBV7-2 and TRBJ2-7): GAGVSQSPSNKVTEKGKDVELRCDPISGHTALYWYRQSLGQGLEFLIYFQGNSAPDKSGLPSDRFSAERTGGSVSTLTIQRTQQEDSAVYLCASSWTREEQYFGPGTRLTVT.

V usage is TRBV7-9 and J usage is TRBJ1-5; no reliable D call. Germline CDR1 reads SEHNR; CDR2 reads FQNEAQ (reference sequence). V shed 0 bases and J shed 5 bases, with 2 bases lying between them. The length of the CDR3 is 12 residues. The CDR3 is CASSLAYQPQHF. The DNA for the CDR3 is TGTGCCAGCAGCTTAGCCTATCAGCCCCAGCATTTT.

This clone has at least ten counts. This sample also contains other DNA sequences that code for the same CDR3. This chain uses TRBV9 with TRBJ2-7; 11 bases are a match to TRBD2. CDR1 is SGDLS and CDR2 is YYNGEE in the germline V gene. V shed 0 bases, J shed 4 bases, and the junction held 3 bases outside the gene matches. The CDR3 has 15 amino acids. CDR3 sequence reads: CASSVGPSGGYEQYF. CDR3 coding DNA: TGTGCCAGCAGCGTAGGGCCTAGCGGGGGGTACGAGCAGTACTTC.

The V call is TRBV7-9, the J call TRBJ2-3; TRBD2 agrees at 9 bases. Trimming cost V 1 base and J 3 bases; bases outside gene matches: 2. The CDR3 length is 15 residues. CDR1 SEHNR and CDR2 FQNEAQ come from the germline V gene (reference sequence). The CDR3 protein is CASSLEAGGTDTQYF. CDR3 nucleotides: TGTGCCAGCAGCTTAGAAGCGGGAGGTACAGATACGCAGTATTTT.

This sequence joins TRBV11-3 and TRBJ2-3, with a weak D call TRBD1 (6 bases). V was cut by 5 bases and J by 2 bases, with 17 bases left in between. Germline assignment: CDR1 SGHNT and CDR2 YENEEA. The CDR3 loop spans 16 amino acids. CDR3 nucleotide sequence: TGTGCCAGCAGCCCCCACAGGGCCGCTATCACAGATACGCAGTATTTT. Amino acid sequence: CASSPHRAAITDTQYF.

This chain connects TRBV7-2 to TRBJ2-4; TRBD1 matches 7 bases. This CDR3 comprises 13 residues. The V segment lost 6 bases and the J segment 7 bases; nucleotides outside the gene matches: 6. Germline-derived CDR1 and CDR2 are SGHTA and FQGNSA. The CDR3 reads CASSSGTANIQYF. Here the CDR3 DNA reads TGTGCCAGCAGTTCCGGGACAGCGAACATTCAGTACTTC.

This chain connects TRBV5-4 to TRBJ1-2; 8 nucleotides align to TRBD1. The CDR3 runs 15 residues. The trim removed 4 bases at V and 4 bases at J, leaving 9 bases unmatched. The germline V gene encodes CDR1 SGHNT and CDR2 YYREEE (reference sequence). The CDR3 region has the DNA TGTGCCAGCAGCCGTGCTACAGGGGGTACCTATGGCTACACCTTC. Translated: CASSRATGGTYGYTF.

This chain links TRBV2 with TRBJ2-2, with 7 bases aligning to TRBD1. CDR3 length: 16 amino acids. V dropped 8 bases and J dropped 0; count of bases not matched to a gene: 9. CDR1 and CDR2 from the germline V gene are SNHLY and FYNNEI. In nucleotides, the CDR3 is TGTGCCAGCGCAGACAGGGACCCCGCGAACACCGGGGAGCTGTTTTTT. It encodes CASADRDPANTGELFF.

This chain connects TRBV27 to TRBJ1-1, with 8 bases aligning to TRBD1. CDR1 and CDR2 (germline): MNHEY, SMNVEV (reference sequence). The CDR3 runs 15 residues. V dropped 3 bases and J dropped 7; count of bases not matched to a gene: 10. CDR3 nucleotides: TGTGCCAGCAGTTTTGGTCAGGGGGCATTGGTTGAAGCTTTCTTT. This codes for CASSFGQGALVEAFF.

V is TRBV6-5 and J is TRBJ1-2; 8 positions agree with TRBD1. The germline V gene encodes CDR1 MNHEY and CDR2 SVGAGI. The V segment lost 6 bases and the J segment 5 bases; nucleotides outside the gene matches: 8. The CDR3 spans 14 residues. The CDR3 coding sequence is TGTGCCAGCAGGCCAGACAGGGGCCGGTATGGCTACACCTTC. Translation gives CASRPDRGRYGYTF.

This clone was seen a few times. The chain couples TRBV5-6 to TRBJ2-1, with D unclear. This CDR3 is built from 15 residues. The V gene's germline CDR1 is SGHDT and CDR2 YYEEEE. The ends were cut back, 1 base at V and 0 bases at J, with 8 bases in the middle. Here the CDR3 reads CASSLSAFSYNEQFF. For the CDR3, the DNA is TGTGCCAGCAGCTTGAGCGCCTTCTCCTACAATGAGCAGTTCTTC.

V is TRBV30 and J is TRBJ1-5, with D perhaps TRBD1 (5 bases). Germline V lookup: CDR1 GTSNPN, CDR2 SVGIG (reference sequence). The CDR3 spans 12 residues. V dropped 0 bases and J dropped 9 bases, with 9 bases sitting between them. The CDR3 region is CAWSVTQGPQHF. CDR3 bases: TGTGCCTGGAGTGTGACCCAGGGGCCCCAGCATTTT. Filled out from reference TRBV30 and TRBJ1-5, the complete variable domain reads SQTIHQWPATLVQPVGSPLSLECTVEGTSNPNLYWYRQAAGRGLQLLFYSVGIGQISSEVPQNLSASRPQDRQFILSSKKLLLSDSGFYLCAWSVTQGPQHFGDGTRLSIL.

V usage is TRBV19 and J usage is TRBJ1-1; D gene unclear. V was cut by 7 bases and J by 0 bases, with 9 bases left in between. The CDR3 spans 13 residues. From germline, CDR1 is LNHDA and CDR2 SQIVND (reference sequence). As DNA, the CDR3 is TGTGCCAGTACCCAGCGCATGAACACTGAAGCTTTCTTT. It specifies CASTQRMNTEAFF.

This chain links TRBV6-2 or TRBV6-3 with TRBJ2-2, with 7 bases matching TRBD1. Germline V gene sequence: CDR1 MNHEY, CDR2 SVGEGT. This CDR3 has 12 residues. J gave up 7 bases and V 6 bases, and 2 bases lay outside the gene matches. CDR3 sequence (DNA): TGTGCCAGCAGCCCAGGGGGCGGGGAGCTGTTTTTT. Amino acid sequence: CASSPGGGELFF.

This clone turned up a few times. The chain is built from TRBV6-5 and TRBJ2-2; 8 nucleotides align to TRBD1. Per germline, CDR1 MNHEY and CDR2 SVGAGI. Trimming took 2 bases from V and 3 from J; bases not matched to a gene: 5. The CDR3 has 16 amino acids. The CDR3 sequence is CASSYGGQVDTGELFF. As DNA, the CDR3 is TGTGCCAGCAGTTACGGGGGACAGGTGGACACCGGGGAGCTGTTTTTT.

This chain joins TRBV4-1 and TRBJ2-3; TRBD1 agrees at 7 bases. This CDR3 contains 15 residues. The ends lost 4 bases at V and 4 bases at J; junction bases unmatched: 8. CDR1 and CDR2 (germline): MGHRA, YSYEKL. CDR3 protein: CASSPGQPSADTQYF. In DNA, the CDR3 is TGCGCCAGCAGCCCGGGACAGCCCTCGGCAGATACGCAGTATTTT.

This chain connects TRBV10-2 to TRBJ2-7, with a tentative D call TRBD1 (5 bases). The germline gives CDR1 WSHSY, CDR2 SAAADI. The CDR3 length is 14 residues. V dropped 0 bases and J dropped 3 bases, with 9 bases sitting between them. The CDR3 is CASSESPGFYEQYF. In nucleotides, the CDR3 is TGCGCCAGCAGTGAGTCTCCAGGGTTCTACGAGCAGTACTTC.

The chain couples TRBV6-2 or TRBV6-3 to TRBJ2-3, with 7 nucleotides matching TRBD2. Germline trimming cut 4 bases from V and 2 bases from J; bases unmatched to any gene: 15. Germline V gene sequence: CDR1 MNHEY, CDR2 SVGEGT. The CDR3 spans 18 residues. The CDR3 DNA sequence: TGTGCCAGCAGTTCCCCACGAGGGGTGGGGGGGGTCACAGATACGCAGTATTTT. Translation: CASSSPRGVGGVTDTQYF.

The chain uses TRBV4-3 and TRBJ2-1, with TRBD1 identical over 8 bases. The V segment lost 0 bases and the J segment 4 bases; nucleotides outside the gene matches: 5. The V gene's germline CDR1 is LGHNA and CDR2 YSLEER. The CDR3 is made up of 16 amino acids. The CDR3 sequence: CASSQDSRGLYNEQFF. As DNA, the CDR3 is TGCGCCAGCAGCCAAGATTCCAGGGGGCTGTACAATGAGCAGTTCTTC.

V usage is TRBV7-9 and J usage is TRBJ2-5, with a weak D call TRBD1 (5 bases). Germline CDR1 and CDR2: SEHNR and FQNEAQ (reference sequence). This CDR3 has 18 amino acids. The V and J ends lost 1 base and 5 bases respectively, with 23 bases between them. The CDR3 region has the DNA TGTGCCAGCAGCTTAGGGGGCACGGCTTTATTCGGTCGGGAGACCCAGTACTTC. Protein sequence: CASSLGGTALFGRETQYF.